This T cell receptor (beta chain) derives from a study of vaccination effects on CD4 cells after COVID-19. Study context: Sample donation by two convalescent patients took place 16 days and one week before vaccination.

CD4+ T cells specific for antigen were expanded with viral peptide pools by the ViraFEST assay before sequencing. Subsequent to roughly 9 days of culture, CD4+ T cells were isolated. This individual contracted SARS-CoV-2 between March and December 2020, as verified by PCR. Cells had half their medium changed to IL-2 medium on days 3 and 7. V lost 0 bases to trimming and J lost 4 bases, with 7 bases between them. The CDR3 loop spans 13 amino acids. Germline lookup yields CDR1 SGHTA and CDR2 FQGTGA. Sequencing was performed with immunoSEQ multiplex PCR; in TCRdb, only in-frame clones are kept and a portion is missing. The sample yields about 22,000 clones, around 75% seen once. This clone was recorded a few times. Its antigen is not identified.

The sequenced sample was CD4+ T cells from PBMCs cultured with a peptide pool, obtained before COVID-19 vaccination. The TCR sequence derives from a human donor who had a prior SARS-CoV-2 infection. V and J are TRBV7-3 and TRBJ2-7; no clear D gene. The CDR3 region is CASSLTGNYEQYF. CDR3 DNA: TGTGCCAGCAGCTTAACAGGGAATTACGAGCAGTACTTC. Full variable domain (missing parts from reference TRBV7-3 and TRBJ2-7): GAGVSQTPSNKVTEKGKYVELRCDPISGHTALYWYRQSLGQGPEFLIYFQGTGAADDSGLPNDRFFAVRPEGSVSTLKIQRTERGDSAVYLCASSLTGNYEQYFGPGTRLTVT.